These T cell receptor beta chains were read from a single sample in a study of brain metastases from non-small cell lung cancer. Using immunoSEQ multiplex PCR, the repertoire was profiled, and TCRdb retains in-frame clones only, with some absent. The sample consists of 4,000 to 5,000 clones, approximately 90% of them appearing once. The source material was primary lung tumor tissue. All receptors come from a donor aged 40 or over with non-small cell lung cancer. CDR3s leave out the opening cysteine and the closing phenylalanine or tryptophan. The order of the fields is CDR3 protein, V gene, clone size. Some rows have no size entry. The others give once, few or many, or a class for an expanded clone.

ASSQFQTSRETQY TRBV5-4 -
ASKGPNQPQH TRBV10-2 -
ASSLTQREGFSTDTQY TRBV5-5 -
ASSGAQGAGGNGNYGYT TRBV9 -
ASSLSSGQRVDTQY TRBV5-4 -
ASSPDPSSPLH TRBV18 -
ASSSWALGNQPQH TRBV6-2/TRBV6-3 -
ASSPPSVSNTEAF TRBV18 -
ASSPGQGQY TRBV4-1 few
ASSEQGRETQY TRBV9 -
ASSQDGRNTEAF TRBV3-1/TRBV3-2 -
AIGAGGVTDTQY TRBV28 -
ASAQGSGNTIY TRBV5-1 -
ASSPLGQGNQPQH TRBV6-5 -
ASRLNNEGRQY TRBV12-3/TRBV12-4 few
SASHVGEREKY TRBV20-1 -
ASSLGTSGRAGIGELF TRBV19 -
AIRPGHLRDTQY TRBV28 once
ASRQGNIEAF TRBV6-5 -
ASSVGTGYNEQF TRBV19 -
ASSEQGLNTEAF TRBV6-1 -
ASSEDRQGMNRRYT TRBV6-1 few
ASSLQGANTGELF TRBV5-1 -
ASSPTQGQKQNTIY TRBV14 -
ASSLAAAYNEQF TRBV5-4 -
ASSWGQIRLAKNIQY TRBV5-6 -
ASSQVEGGGNEQF TRBV4-1 -
ATSDLDSNYGYT TRBV24-1 -
ASSPGGIVNSPLH TRBV5-1 -
ASSDAVWRDRGPGNQPQH TRBV2 -
ASSLTGVPYQPQH TRBV5-1 -
ASIPDRANTEAF TRBV19 -
ASSTQGVRKTQY TRBV2 -
ASSPHLANEQF TRBV27 -
ASSEETFYGYT TRBV2 -
ASSIQGTNSPLH TRBV19 -
ASQSRDRGNEQF TRBV27 -
ASSSLAGVGNEQF TRBV5-1 -
ASSYGPGDQVHKNIQY TRBV19 once
ASSESVLSEQY TRBV25-1 -
ASNSKGDRGSQH TRBV19 -
ASSSRWYYYNEQF TRBV7-9 -
ASSYPGTSFGANVLT TRBV6-2/TRBV6-3 once